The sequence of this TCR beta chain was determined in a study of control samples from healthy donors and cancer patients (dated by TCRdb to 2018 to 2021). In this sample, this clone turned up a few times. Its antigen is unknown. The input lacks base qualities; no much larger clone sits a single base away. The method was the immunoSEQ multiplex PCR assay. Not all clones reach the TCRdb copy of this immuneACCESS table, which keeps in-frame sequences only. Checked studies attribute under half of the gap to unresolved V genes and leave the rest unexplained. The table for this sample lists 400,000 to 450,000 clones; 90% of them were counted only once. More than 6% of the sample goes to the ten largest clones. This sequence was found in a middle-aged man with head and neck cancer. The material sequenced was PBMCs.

The CDR3 is CASSLTLGFYGYTF. The nucleotide sequence is TGTGCCAGCAGCTTAACGTTAGGATTCTATGGCTACACCTTC. The chain was built from TRBV7-3 and TRBJ1-2, with the D segment identity uncertain. The germline ends are 9 bases apart after V is trimmed by 0 bases and J by 4 bases. The CDR3 goes from the cysteine to the phenylalanine over 14 residues. CDR3 DNA only is kept here, 42 bases in frame from base 1. Based on the germline V gene, the CDR1 and CDR2 sequences are SGHTA and FQGTGA.